What follows is one T cell receptor beta chain and its context. Its antigen is unidentified. Template-switch reactions added UMIs with a 6-nucleotide sample barcode. Each CDR3 protein gets one entry in TCRdb, which reprocessed the 5' RACE reads and gives no DNA. In all, the sample yields approximately 400,000 distinct CDR3 sequences. These data come from a study of monozygotic twins with inflammatory bowel disease. Whole-study findings and limits: IBD patients showed reduced TCRbeta diversity (inverse Simpson) versus healthy co-twins. Possibly because of limited power, concordant and discordant twins showed no difference in repertoire similarity. Individual T cell subtypes were not distinguishable.

The length of the CDR3 is 15 residues. Germline V lookup: CDR1 LGHDT, CDR2 YNNKEL (reference sequence). This sequence originates from a human donor with ulcerative colitis or Crohn's disease, or a healthy co-twin of an affected twin (not recorded which). The V gene is TRBV3-1, the J gene TRBJ2-7; TCRdb returns TRBD1, unconfirmable since there is no DNA. The sequencing sample was made of blood. The CDR3 spells CASSPTPSGAGEQYF.